A single sample is the source of the 14 T cell receptor beta chains below, sequenced in a study of T cell repertoires in cytomegalovirus infection. Using its own MiXCR run on the reads, TCRdb lists one record per CDR3 protein. Found here are around 310,000 distinct CDR3 sequences, 17% of them singletons; the top ten hold 12%. Source material: PBMCs. The receptors were sampled from a human donor in good health (CMV status not recorded). Some clones in this sample may be carry-over from other donors' samples.

The chain couples TRBV5-4 to TRBJ2-1, with 11 bases lining up with TRBD2. CDR1 SGHNT and CDR2 YYREEE come from the germline V gene (reference sequence). The junction had 8 bases not matched to a gene; V was cut back by 2 bases and J by 4 bases. This CDR3 comprises 17 residues. The CDR3 spells CASSLNLGTSGYNEQFF. Here the CDR3 DNA reads TGTGCCAGCAGCTTAAATCTTGGGACTAGCGGATACAATGAGCAGTTCTTC.

In its sample, this clonotype was seen many times. The chain has TRBV6-2 or TRBV6-3 and TRBJ1-1; D gene uncertain. Germline loops: CDR1 MNHEY, CDR2 SVGEGT. There are 15 residues in the CDR3. V lost 0 bases and J lost 8, with 16 bases in between. The CDR3 DNA is TGTGCCAGCAGTTACTCGATTTCGGAGACGCCGGAAGCTTTCTTT. It yields the protein CASSYSISETPEAFF.

In this sample, this clonotype turned up a few times. Germline and junction disagree at one end, which may indicate a read error. The chain is built from TRBV20-1 and TRBJ2-7; D remains ambiguous. There are 8 residues in the CDR3. Germline CDR1 is DFQATT and CDR2 is SNEGSKA (reference sequence). The CDR3: CSASTERF. For the CDR3, the DNA is TGCAGTGCTAGCACTGAAAGGTTC.

This clonotype was observed at least ten times. This chain links TRBV7-9 with TRBJ2-3; D is possibly TRBD1 (6 bases). V lost 1 base to trimming and J lost 0 bases, with 11 bases between them. Germline CDR1 reads SEHNR; CDR2 reads FQNEAQ (reference sequence). This CDR3 spans 16 amino acids. The CDR3 coding sequence is TGTGCCAGCAGCTTAGTTCGGACAGCTAGCACAGATACGCAGTATTTT. Protein product: CASSLVRTASTDTQYF.

The chain carries TRBV20-1 and TRBJ1-1; possibly TRBD1 for D (5 bases). The CDR3 loop spans 15 amino acids. Per germline, CDR1 DFQATT and CDR2 SNEGSKA (reference sequence). The V gene lost 3 bases and the J gene lost 1 base, with 15 bases spanning the gap. CDR3 amino acids: CSASGQGPGNTEAFF. CDR3 coding DNA: TGCAGTGCTAGTGGGCAGGGCCCAGGGAACACTGAAGCTTTCTTT.

V is TRBV20-1 and J is TRBJ1-5; the D is unclear. Germline values: CDR1 DFQATT, CDR2 SNEGSKA (reference sequence). The CDR3 is made up of 13 amino acids. V was cut by 6 bases and J by 3 bases, with 12 bases left in between. The CDR3 protein is CSANRALNQPQHF. For the CDR3, the DNA is TGCAGTGCAAACCGGGCCCTCAATCAGCCCCAGCATTTT.

This clonotype was found a few times. The chain uses TRBV27 and TRBJ1-2, with 8 bases aligning to TRBD1. This CDR3 contains 13 residues. CDR1 MNHEY and CDR2 SMNVEV come from the germline V gene (reference sequence). With V trimmed by 5 bases and J by 3 bases, 2 bases remained unmatched. The CDR3 DNA reads as TGTGCCAGCAGTCAACAGGGGGACTATGGCTACACCTTC. As protein: CASSQQGDYGYTF.

A few counts support this clonotype. CDR3 DNA: TGTGCCAGCAGTGACCAGCCGGACGGAAACACTGAAGCTTTCTTT. Translated, it gives CASSDQPDGNTEAFF. This chain uses TRBV25-1 with TRBJ1-1, with D unresolved. Germline-derived CDR1 and CDR2 are MGHDK and SYGVNS. CDR3 length: 15 residues. V lost 3 bases, J lost 2 bases, and 13 bases lay in between.

The rearrangement joins TRBV18 to TRBJ2-5; D is unresolved. V was shortened by 6 bases and J by 1 base, with 9 bases between the two germline ends. There are 13 residues in the CDR3. The germline V gene has CDR1 KGHSH and CDR2 LQKENI. CDR3 sequence (DNA): TGTGCCAGCTCGTCGAATATCCAAGAGACCCAGTACTTC. Protein sequence: CASSSNIQETQYF.

The genes are TRBV28 and TRBJ1-5; 7 bases match TRBD1. Germline V gives CDR1 MDHEN, CDR2 SYDVKM. J lost 1 base, V lost 3 bases, and 3 bases had no gene match. There are 15 residues in the CDR3. The CDR3 DNA follows: TGTGCCAGCAGTTTTCACAGGGGAAGCAATCAGCCCCAGCATTTT. Its protein product is CASSFHRGSNQPQHF. Together with reference TRBV28 and TRBJ1-5, the CDR3 gives the full variable domain: DVKVTQSSRYLVKRTGEKVFLECVQDMDHENMFWYRQDPGLGLRLIYFSYDVKMKEKGDIPEGYSVSREKKERFSLILESASTNQTSMYLCASSFHRGSNQPQHFGDGTRLSIL.

The chain recombines TRBV6-5 with TRBJ2-7; weak D call: TRBD1 (6 bases). Looked up from germline, CDR1 is MNHEY and CDR2 is SVGAGI. V lost 5 bases and J lost 3, with 17 bases in between. The CDR3 covers 15 residues. The CDR3 reads CASSRDIGGIYEQYF. DNA of the CDR3: TGTGCCAGCAGTCGGGACATAGGCGGCATCTACGAGCAGTACTTC.

This clonotype was counted many times. V is TRBV7-2 and J is TRBJ2-1; the D is unclear. Germline values: CDR1 SGHTA, CDR2 FQGNSA. V was shortened by 1 base and J by 8 bases, with 15 bases between the two germline ends. This CDR3 spans 15 amino acids. CDR3 protein: CASSLVSRVGDEQFF. The DNA of the CDR3 is TGTGCCAGCAGCTTAGTTTCTAGGGTGGGCGATGAGCAGTTCTTC.

This chain connects TRBV20-1 to TRBJ2-1, with D possibly being TRBD2 (6 bases). Germline V lookup: CDR1 DFQATT, CDR2 SNEGSKA (reference sequence). The CDR3 is 14 residues long. V lost 0 bases and J 8 bases, leaving 14 bases between the germline ends. CDR3 nucleotides: TGCAGTGCTAGAGATGGTAGCGGTCGGGATGAGCAGTTCTTC. Translated: CSARDGSGRDEQFF.

Details on this clonotype: Sequence at one end of the junction differs from germline and may be a read error. The chain joins TRBV7-2 to TRBJ2-7; D is unresolved. The CDR3 sequence is 14 residues long. Germline V gene lookup returns CDR1 SGHTA and CDR2 FQGNSA. The CDR3: CAISLERPWGWQYF. In DNA form, the CDR3 reads TGTGCCATCAGCTTAGAACGGCCGTGGGGATGGCAGTACTTC. Together with reference TRBV7-2 and TRBJ2-7, the CDR3 gives the full variable domain: GAGVSQSPSNKVTEKGKDVELRCDPISGHTALYWYRQSLGQGLEFLIYFQGNSAPDKSGLPSDRFSAERTGGSVSTLTIQRTQQEDSAVYLCAISLERPWGWQYFGPGTRLTVT.